This T cell receptor beta chain stems from a study of shared clonotypes between healthy human individuals. Profiled with immunoSEQ multiplex PCR; TCRdb holds only in-frame clones, not every one. The repertoire holds over a million clones, with around 78% as singletons. Between the trimmed V and J ends, which lost 6 bases and 2 bases, there was a span of 10 bases. Germline CDR1 ENHRY, CDR2 SYGVKD. The CDR3 has 13 residues. The sample consisted of memory CD4+ T cells from PBMCs. Subset reported: CD45RA-negative fraction. This sequence was found in a man in his late teens or twenties in good health. Some clones in this sample may be carry-over from other donors' samples. This chain links TRBV10-3 with TRBJ1-2, with a weak D call TRBD1 (6 bases). This CDR3 reads CAIRVTGNYGYTF. The CDR3 DNA reads as TGTGCCATCAGGGTAACAGGGAACTATGGCTACACCTTC.